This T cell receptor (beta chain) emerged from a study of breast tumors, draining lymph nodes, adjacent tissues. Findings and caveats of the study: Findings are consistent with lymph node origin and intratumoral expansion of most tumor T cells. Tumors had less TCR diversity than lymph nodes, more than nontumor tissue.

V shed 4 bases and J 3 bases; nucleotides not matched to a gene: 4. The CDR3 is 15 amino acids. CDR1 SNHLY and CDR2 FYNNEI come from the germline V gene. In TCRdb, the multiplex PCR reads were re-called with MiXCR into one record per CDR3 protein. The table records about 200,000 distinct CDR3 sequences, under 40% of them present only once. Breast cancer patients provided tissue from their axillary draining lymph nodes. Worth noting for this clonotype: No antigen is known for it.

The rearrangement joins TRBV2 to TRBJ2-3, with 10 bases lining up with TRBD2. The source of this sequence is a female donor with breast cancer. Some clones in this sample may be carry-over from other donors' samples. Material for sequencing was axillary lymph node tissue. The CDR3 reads CASSGISGRTDTQYF. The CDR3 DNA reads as TGTGCCAGCAGTGGGATTAGCGGGAGGACAGATACGCAGTATTTT.